Listed here are 32 T cell receptor beta chains from one sample, sequenced in a study of cytomegalovirus exposure and HLA in healthy donors. PCR was performed using 60 Vbeta and 13 Jbeta primers. The method was immunoSEQ multiplex PCR; TCRdb's version includes in-frame clones alone and lacks a portion of them. The specimen's table records about 140,000 clones. The source material was PBMCs. These receptors were obtained from a male donor in good health and CMV-seronegative.

J is TRBJ1-1 and V is TRBV7-8; D remains unclear. From germline, CDR1 is SGHVS and CDR2 FQNEAQ. The CDR3 length is 13 residues. The germline V and J ends were trimmed by 5 bases and 0 bases, with 7 bases remaining between them. The CDR3 region has the DNA TGTGCCAGCAGCGAAGAGGTGAACACTGAAGCTTTCTTT. This codes for CASSEEVNTEAFF.

The CDR3 here is CASRSGLAGVGEQYF. CDR3 DNA: TGTGCCAGCAGGTCCGGACTAGCGGGAGTTGGAGAGCAGTACTTC. J is TRBJ2-7 and V is TRBV28; 13 bases are shared with TRBD2. Germline CDR1 and CDR2: MDHEN and SYDVKM. V lost 6 bases, J lost 7 bases, and 9 bases stayed unmatched. The CDR3 is 15 residues long.

V gene TRBV11-2 combines with J gene TRBJ1-1, with 9 bases aligning to TRBD1. The J segment lost 4 bases and the V segment lost 5 bases, leaving 11 bases of the junction unmatched. This CDR3 is built from 16 residues. Germline values: CDR1 SGHAT, CDR2 FQNNGV. CDR3 bases: TGTGCCAGCAGCCCCCGGACAGGGGTTGTCGGCACTGAAGCTTTCTTT. It yields the protein CASSPRTGVVGTEAFF.

The genes are TRBV19 and TRBJ2-7, with TRBD1 matching over 7 bases. The ends lost 6 bases at V and 0 bases at J; junction bases unmatched: 8. The germline CDR1 and CDR2 sequences are LNHDA and SQIVND (reference sequence). CDR3 length equals 15 residues. CDR3 sequence reads: CASSNTNRGSYEQYF. CDR3 nucleotides: TGTGCCAGTAGCAACACCAACAGGGGCTCCTACGAGCAGTACTTC.

This chain uses TRBV7-9 with TRBJ2-1, with D possibly matching TRBD1 (6 bases). CDR3 size: 14 residues. V was trimmed by 4 bases and J by 5 bases, leaving 12 bases between them. The germline gives CDR1 SEHNR, CDR2 FQNEAQ (reference sequence). The CDR3 loop reads CASSSGDGDNEQFF. CDR3 in DNA: TGTGCCAGCAGCTCAGGGGACGGCGACAATGAGCAGTTCTTC.

The V gene is TRBV10-3, the J gene TRBJ1-2, with 9 bases fitting TRBD1. V shed 2 bases, J shed 6 bases, and the junction held 4 bases outside the gene matches. Germline V gene data show CDR1 as ENHRY and CDR2 as SYGVKD. The CDR3 is made up of 14 amino acids. The CDR3 region is CAISERQGGDGYTF. In DNA form, the CDR3 reads TGTGCCATCAGTGAGCGACAGGGGGGAGATGGCTACACCTTC.

The J gene is TRBJ2-7, the V gene TRBV19; tentatively, D is TRBD1 (5 bases). CDR1 is LNHDA and CDR2 is SQIVND in the germline V gene (reference sequence). V gave up 4 bases and J gave up 2 bases, with 9 bases separating them. The CDR3 has 13 amino acids. The CDR3 loop is CASSRTLTYEQYF. The CDR3 bases are TGTGCCAGTAGTAGGACACTCACCTACGAGCAGTACTTC.

The rearrangement links TRBV6-6 to TRBJ1-1; D is perhaps TRBD1 (6 bases). Germline CDR1 is MNHNY and CDR2 is SVGAGI (reference sequence). The CDR3 has 13 amino acids. The V end lost 7 bases, the J end lost 5 bases, and 14 bases lay between the germline ends. The CDR3, as DNA: TGTGCCAGCAAAACTACAGGGTGGACTGAAGCTTTCTTT. Translating it yields CASKTTGWTEAFF.

The chain combines TRBV30 with TRBJ1-2; D is ambiguous. Germline V lookup: CDR1 GTSNPN, CDR2 SVGIG (reference sequence). The V and J ends lost 3 bases and 2 bases respectively, with 7 bases between them. The CDR3 has 12 residues. For the CDR3, the DNA is TGTGCCTGGAGAAGCTTGAACTATGGCTACACCTTC. It translates to CAWRSLNYGYTF.

The chain links TRBV6-1 to TRBJ1-4; 7 bases map to TRBD1. CDR3 length: 13 amino acids. Trimming cost V 11 bases and J 7 bases; bases outside gene matches: 10. The germline V gene has CDR1 MNHNS and CDR2 SASEGT. The DNA of the CDR3 is TGTGCCGGACAACAGGGGAGAGGTGAAAAACTGTTTTTT. Translated, it gives CAGQQGRGEKLFF.

The chain recombines TRBV30 with TRBJ1-2; 8 nucleotides align to TRBD1. The CDR3 length is 13 residues. The trim removed 4 bases at V and 8 bases at J, leaving 9 bases unmatched. The germline CDR1 and CDR2 sequences are GTSNPN and SVGIG (reference sequence). This CDR3 is CAWIGQGYDGYTF. The CDR3 nucleotides are TGTGCCTGGATAGGACAGGGCTACGACGGCTACACCTTC.

This rearrangement joins TRBV5-1 to TRBJ2-2, with D possibly being TRBD2 (6 bases). Germline values: CDR1 SGHRS, CDR2 YFSETQ. The V end lost 10 bases, the J end lost 7 bases, and 17 bases lay between the germline ends. This CDR3 comprises 13 residues. The CDR3 nucleotides are TGCGCCCCAACAGCGGGTACGGGCGGGGAGCTGTTTTTT. Its translation: CAPTAGTGGELFF.

This chain joins TRBV29-1 and TRBJ1-2; 7 positions match TRBD1. This CDR3 region has 15 residues. Germline loops: CDR1 SQVTM, CDR2 ANQGSEA. The CDR3: CRVSQGDSRNYGYTF. The CDR3 DNA reads as TGCAGAGTTAGTCAGGGGGACAGTAGGAACTATGGCTACACCTTC.

The chain carries TRBV6-6 and TRBJ1-1; the D gene is possibly TRBD1 (5 bases). Germline V CDR1 and CDR2: MNHNY, SVGAGI (reference sequence). The V end lost 10 bases, the J end lost 5 bases, and 14 bases lay between the germline ends. The CDR3 has 12 residues. The CDR3: CATLMGPTEAFF. Written as DNA, the CDR3 is TGTGCCACCCTCATGGGGCCGACTGAAGCTTTCTTT.

The J gene is TRBJ1-1, the V gene TRBV7-9, with a possible D match to TRBD1 (5 bases). Germline V gene data show CDR1 as SEHNR and CDR2 as FQNEAQ (reference sequence). CDR3 length: 15 amino acids. Trimming pared 1 base from V and 0 bases from J, leaving 9 bases between. The CDR3 DNA reads as TGTGCCAGCAGCTTAGAAAGGGACTTGAACACTGAAGCTTTCTTT. Amino acids: CASSLERDLNTEAFF.

This chain connects TRBV29-1 to TRBJ1-2; D unclear. Germline CDR1 is SQVTM and CDR2 is ANQGSEA. The CDR3 is 13 amino acids. V was cut by 8 bases and J by 2 bases, with 15 bases left in between. Here the CDR3 reads CSYNPITNYGYTF. The DNA of the CDR3 is TGCAGCTACAATCCGATAACCAACTATGGCTACACCTTC. The full variable domain, in which reference TRBV29-1 and TRBJ1-2 provide the parts outside the CDR3, is SAVISQKPSRDICQRGTSLTIQCQVDSQVTMMFWYRQQPGQSLTLIATANQGSEATYESGFVIDKFPISRPNLTFSTLTVSNMSPEDSSIYLCSYNPITNYGYTFGSGTRLTVV.

V and J are TRBV6-1 and TRBJ1-1; a weak D match, TRBD1 (6 bases). This CDR3 region has 12 residues. Germline V gene data show CDR1 as MNHNS and CDR2 as SASEGT. V was pared by 6 bases and J by 5 bases, with 10 bases between. CDR3 sequence (DNA): TGTGCCAGCAGCGACAGGAGGACTGAAGCTTTCTTT. The encoded protein is CASSDRRTEAFF.

The V gene is TRBV19, the J gene TRBJ2-7; the D gene is possibly TRBD2 (6 bases). CDR1 and CDR2 (germline): LNHDA, SQIVND (reference sequence). Trimming shortened V by 4 bases and J by 0 bases, and 10 bases separated the two germline ends. This CDR3 contains 14 residues. CDR3 protein: CASSTGLASYEQYF. The CDR3 coding sequence is TGTGCCAGTAGTACGGGACTCGCCTCCTACGAGCAGTACTTC. The full variable domain, rest sourced from reference TRBV19 and TRBJ2-7, is DGGITQSPKYLFRKEGQNVTLSCEQNLNHDAMYWYRQDPGQGLRLIYYSQIVNDFQKGDIAEGYSVSREKKESFPLTVTSAQKNPTAFYLCASSTGLASYEQYFGPGTRLTVT.

V and J are TRBV25-1 and TRBJ2-2; D ambiguous. The CDR3 consists of 16 residues. The V gene's germline CDR1 is MGHDK and CDR2 SYGVNS. The germline V and J ends were trimmed by 3 bases and 1 base, with 12 bases remaining between them. Here the CDR3 reads CASSDEGVVNTGELFF. In DNA form, the CDR3 reads TGTGCCAGCAGTGATGAAGGAGTGGTGAACACCGGGGAGCTGTTTTTT.

This chain links TRBV7-9 with TRBJ2-7; the match to TRBD2 covers 9 bases. V gave up 7 bases and J gave up 5 bases; unmatched junction bases: 12. CDR1 is SEHNR and CDR2 is FQNEAQ in the germline V gene (reference sequence). This CDR3 has 15 residues. CDR3 sequence: CASTLGGGAPNEQYF. The CDR3 nucleotides are TGTGCCAGCACCCTGGGCGGGGGGGCCCCCAACGAGCAGTACTTC. Together with reference TRBV7-9 and TRBJ2-7, the CDR3 gives the full variable domain: DTGVSQNPRHKITKRGQNVTFRCDPISEHNRLYWYRQTLGQGPEFLTYFQNEAQLEKSRLLSDRFSAERPKGSFSTLEIQRTEQGDSAMYLCASTLGGGAPNEQYFGPGTRLTVT.

This chain joins TRBV12-5 and TRBJ1-1; maybe TRBD1 (6 bases). Germline CDR1 LGHNT, CDR2 FRNRAP. This CDR3 has 13 residues. Trimming removed 6 bases at V and 5 bases at J, with 13 bases between. The CDR3 loop reads CASGRGLVTEAFF. CDR3 nucleotides: TGTGCTAGTGGGAGGGGGTTAGTGACTGAAGCTTTCTTT.

V is TRBV30 and J is TRBJ1-6; 8 bases are a match to TRBD1. Germline CDR1 GTSNPN, CDR2 SVGIG (reference sequence). The CDR3 consists of 13 residues. The V and J ends lost 6 bases and 6 bases, in that order; junction bases with no gene match: 4. In DNA, the CDR3 is TGTGCCTGCGGACAGGGTCTTAATTCACCCCTCCACTTT. This encodes CACGQGLNSPLHF.

The J gene is TRBJ2-1, the V gene TRBV18; 11 bases align to TRBD1. With 3 bases clipped from V and 8 bases from J, the junction kept 9 bases outside the gene matches. The CDR3 is 16 residues long. The germline gives CDR1 KGHSH, CDR2 LQKENI. The CDR3 DNA is TGTGCCAGCTCACCTACTTACTCGGGACAGGGGGATGAGCAGTTCTTC. Its translation: CASSPTYSGQGDEQFF.

The gene calls are TRBV29-1 and TRBJ2-3, with 7 bases identical to TRBD1. CDR1 is SQVTM, CDR2 ANQGSEA, per germline. With 7 bases clipped from V and 2 bases from J, the junction kept 15 bases outside the gene matches. This CDR3 is 16 amino acids long. The DNA of the CDR3 is TGCAGCGCGACAGGGCCTAGACCGAAACTCACAGATACGCAGTATTTT. Translation: CSATGPRPKLTDTQYF.

Notes on this clone: Other DNA sequences of this sample code for an identical CDR3. The V gene is TRBV30, the J gene TRBJ1-5; TRBD1 might be the D (5 bases). Germline V gene sequence: CDR1 GTSNPN, CDR2 SVGIG (reference sequence). Trimming took 3 bases from V and 4 from J, leaving 10 bases between them. The CDR3 loop spans 13 amino acids. The CDR3 protein is CAWRAGGNQPQHF. The CDR3 nucleotides read TGTGCCTGGAGGGCCGGGGGTAATCAGCCCCAGCATTTT.

This chain links TRBV25-1 with TRBJ2-2; 12 positions agree with TRBD2. Per germline, CDR1 MGHDK and CDR2 SYGVNS. The CDR3 loop spans 16 amino acids. V lost 4 bases to trimming and J lost 7 bases; unmatched junction nucleotides: 7. For the CDR3, the DNA is TGTGCCAGCAGTGGGTGGACTAGCGGGAAGGGCGGGGAGCTGTTTTTT. Protein sequence: CASSGWTSGKGGELFF.

The chain recombines TRBV4-1 with TRBJ2-7; TRBD1 is a possible D gene (5 bases). Germline CDR1 reads MGHRA; CDR2 reads YSYEKL. V was shortened by 1 base and J by 2 bases, with 15 bases between the two germline ends. This CDR3 comprises 16 residues. CDR3 bases: TGCGCCAGCAGCCAAGGGGTGGCAGGGCTCCCCTACGAGCAGTACTTC. It encodes CASSQGVAGLPYEQYF.

The chain uses TRBV28 and TRBJ2-5; 8 bases match TRBD2. Germline trimming cut 5 bases from V and 3 bases from J; bases unmatched to any gene: 8. Germline lookup yields CDR1 MDHEN and CDR2 SYDVKM. The CDR3 is made up of 15 amino acids. DNA of the CDR3: TGTGCCAGCAGTCCCTCGCCGGGACTAGAAGAGACCCAGTACTTC. It specifies CASSPSPGLEETQYF.

The chain is built from TRBV25-1 and TRBJ2-1; 7 nucleotides align to TRBD2. J gave up 4 bases and V 3 bases, and 9 bases lay outside the gene matches. This CDR3 is 16 amino acids long. CDR1 and CDR2 (germline): MGHDK, SYGVNS. In DNA form, the CDR3 reads TGTGCCAGCAGTGATCCCACGGGAGGACATTACAATGAGCAGTTCTTC. Its translation is CASSDPTGGHYNEQFF. Drawing the rest from reference TRBV25-1 and TRBJ2-1, the complete variable domain is EADIYQTPRYLVIGTGKKITLECSQTMGHDKMYWYQQDPGMELHLIHYSYGVNSTEKGDLSSESTVSRIRTEHFPLTLESARPSHTSQYLCASSDPTGGHYNEQFFGPGTRLTVL.

This CDR3 is CASSSPSGGQYEQYF. CDR3 bases: TGTGCCAGCAGTTCCCCTAGCGGGGGACAATACGAGCAGTACTTC. J is TRBJ2-7 and V is TRBV28; 10 nucleotides match TRBD2. Trimming took 4 bases from V and 4 from J; bases not matched to a gene: 7. CDR3 length: 15 residues. Germline V CDR1 and CDR2: MDHEN, SYDVKM.

With regard to this clone: The junction and the germline gene differ at one end; a read error may be behind it. The chain uses TRBV5-1 and TRBJ2-7; TRBD2 matches 10 bases. Germline V gene sequence: CDR1 SGHRS, CDR2 YFSETQ. The CDR3 contains 14 residues. CDR3 sequence (DNA): TGCGCCAGCAGCCCCCGGACTAGCGGATACGAGCAGTATTTC. It is translated as CASSPRTSGYEQYF.

This chain joins TRBV6-1 and TRBJ1-1; no firm D call. The CDR3 sequence is 11 residues long. Germline lookup yields CDR1 MNHNS and CDR2 SASEGT. The V end lost 8 bases, the J end lost 8 bases, and 12 bases lay between the germline ends. The CDR3 bases are TGTGCCAGCGAAAGGGCGGGCGAAGCTTTCTTT. Its protein is CASERAGEAFF.